Following are 4 T cell receptor beta chains from one sample sequenced in a study of blood T cells in healthy people across ages. Primed by a sample-barcoded 5' primer and a J-beta primer mix, a second PCR proceeded for 7 to 11 cycles. Via MiXCR, TCRdb re-called the 5' RACE reads, giving one row per CDR3 protein. The sample carries around 1.5 million distinct CDR3 sequences, approximately 59% recorded once. Source material: blood. Source of these receptors: a man between 18 and 35 years old in good health.

The V call is TRBV10-1, the J call TRBJ2-3; 8 bases line up with TRBD2. CDR3 length equals 14 residues. The V segment lost 6 bases and the J segment 1 base; nucleotides outside the gene matches: 3. CDR1 is WNHNN and CDR2 is SYGVQD in the germline V gene (reference sequence). CDR3 in amino acids: CASSKAGGTDTQYF. For the CDR3, the DNA is TGCGCCAGCAGCAAAGCGGGGGGCACAGATACGCAGTATTTT.

This rearrangement joins TRBV27 to TRBJ2-7; D gene unclear. Trimming cost V 4 bases and J 0 bases, with 22 bases left between them. This CDR3 is 18 amino acids long. Germline loops: CDR1 MNHEY, CDR2 SMNVEV (reference sequence). DNA for the CDR3: TGTGCCAGCAGTTATGTCGGTCCCAGTTTCACCTACTCCTACGAGCAGTACTTC. Protein: CASSYVGPSFTYSYEQYF.

This clonotype turned up a few times. Relative to the germline gene, one junction end is altered; a read error may explain this. The chain recombines TRBV5-1 with TRBJ1-2; TRBD1 aligns across 7 bases. The CDR3 length is 14 residues. Looked up from germline, CDR1 is SGHRS and CDR2 is YFSETQ. The CDR3 bases are TGTGCCAGCCAACCAACAGGGGCCTCTTATGGCTACACCTTC. Translating it yields CASQPTGASYGYTF.

In its sample, this clonotype was seen a few times. The genes are TRBV12-3 or TRBV12-4 and TRBJ2-2; D is undetermined. V was pared by 10 bases and J by 4 bases, with 7 bases between. The CDR3 has 11 residues. CDR3 protein: CATGLTGELFF. Here the CDR3 DNA reads TGTGCCACCGGGCTCACCGGGGAGCTGTTTTTT.